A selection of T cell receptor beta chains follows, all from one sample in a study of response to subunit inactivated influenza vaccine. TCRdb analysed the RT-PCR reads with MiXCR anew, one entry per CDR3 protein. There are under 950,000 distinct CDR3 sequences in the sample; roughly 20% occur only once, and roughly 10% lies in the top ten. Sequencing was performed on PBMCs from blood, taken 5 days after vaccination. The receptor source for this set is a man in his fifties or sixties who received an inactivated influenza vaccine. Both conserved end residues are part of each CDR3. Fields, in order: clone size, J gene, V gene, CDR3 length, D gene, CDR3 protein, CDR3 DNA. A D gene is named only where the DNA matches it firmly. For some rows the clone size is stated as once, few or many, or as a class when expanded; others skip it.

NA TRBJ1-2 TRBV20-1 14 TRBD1 CSGDPGTGVLGYTF TGCAGTGGGGATCCCGGGACAGGGGTTCTTGGCTACACCTTC
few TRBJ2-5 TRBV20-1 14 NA CSARVLALRETQYF TGCAGTGCTAGAGTTCTAGCGCTTCGGGAGACCCAGTACTTC
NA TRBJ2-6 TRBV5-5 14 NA CASLLNSGANVLTF TGTGCCAGTCTACTTAACTCTGGGGCCAACGTCCTGACTTTC
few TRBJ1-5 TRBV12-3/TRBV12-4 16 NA CASSHSGTTYLTPQHF TGTGCCAGCAGTCACTCCGGGACAACTTACTTAACGCCCCAGCATTTT
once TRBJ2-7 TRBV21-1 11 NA CASSNTAEQYF TGTGCCAGCAGCAACACAGCCGAGCAGTACTTC
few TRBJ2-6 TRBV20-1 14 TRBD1 CSAGQGGGANVLTF TGCAGTGCTGGACAGGGGGGTGGGGCCAACGTCCTGACTTTC
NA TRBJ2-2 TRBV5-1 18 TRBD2 CASSPGPLADVFTGELFF TGCGCCAGCAGCCCTGGCCCACTAGCGGATGTCTTCACCGGGGAGCTGTTTTTT
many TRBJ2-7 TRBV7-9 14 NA CASSLFGPNYEQYF TGTGCCAGCAGCTTATTCGGTCCTAACTACGAGCAGTACTTC
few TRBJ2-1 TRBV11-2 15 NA CASSPRRGSLNEQFF TGTGCCAGCAGCCCGCGGCGGGGATCTTTGAATGAGCAGTTCTTC
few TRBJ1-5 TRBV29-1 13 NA CSVVTAPGQPQHF TGCAGCGTCGTCACAGCGCCCGGTCAGCCCCAGCATTTT
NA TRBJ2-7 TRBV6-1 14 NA CASSGWTASYEQYF TGTGCCAGCAGTGGTTGGACAGCTTCCTACGAGCAGTACTTC
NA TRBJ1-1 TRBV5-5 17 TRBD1 CASSLYRGLNMNTEAFF TGTGCCAGCAGCCTATACAGGGGTTTAAACATGAACACTGAAGCTTTCTTT
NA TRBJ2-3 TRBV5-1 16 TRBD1 CASSLANRGSADTQYF TGCGCCAGCAGCTTGGCCAACAGGGGATCGGCAGATACGCAGTATTTT
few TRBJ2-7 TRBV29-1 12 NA CSARSPPHEQYF TGCAGCGCTCGTTCCCCACCCCACGAGCAGTACTTC
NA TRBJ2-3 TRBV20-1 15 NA CSARDLKDVTDTQYF TGCAGTGCTAGAGATTTGAAGGACGTCACAGATACGCAGTATTTT
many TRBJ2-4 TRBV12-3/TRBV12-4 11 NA CASSGGNIQYF TGTGCCAGCAGTGGGGGGAACATTCAGTACTTC
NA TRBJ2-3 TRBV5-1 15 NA CASSFRTGPTDTQYF TGCGCCAGCAGCTTCCGAACGGGACCGACAGATACGCAGTATTTT
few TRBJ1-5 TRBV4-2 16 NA CASSQEVSHSNQPQHF TGTGCCAGCAGCCAAGAGGTCAGCCATAGCAATCAGCCCCAGCATTTT
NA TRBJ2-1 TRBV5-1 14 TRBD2 CASSLSGGHNEQFF TGCGCCAGCAGCTTAAGCGGGGGACACAATGAGCAGTTCTTC
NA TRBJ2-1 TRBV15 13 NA CATSIGGYNEQFF TGTGCCACCAGCATCGGGGGTTACAATGAGCAGTTCTTC
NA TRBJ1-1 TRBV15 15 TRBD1 CATSIRDRKNTEAFF TGTGCCACCAGCATCCGGGACAGAAAGAACACTGAAGCTTTCTTT
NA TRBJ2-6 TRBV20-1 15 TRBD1 CSATQGSSGANVLTF TGCAGTGCGACACAGGGGAGCTCTGGGGCCAACGTCCTGACTTTC
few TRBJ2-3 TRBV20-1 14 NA CSALGGGNTDTQYF TGCAGTGCCCTGGGAGGCGGAAACACAGATACGCAGTATTTT
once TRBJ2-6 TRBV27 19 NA CASSSIGQSPLWGANVLTF TGTGCCAGCAGTTCAATCGGACAGTCCCCTCTTTGGGGGGCCAACGTCCTGACTTTC
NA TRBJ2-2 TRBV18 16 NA CASSPAGTVNTGELFF TGTGCCAGCTCACCAGCCGGGACGGTGAACACCGGGGAGCTGTTTTTT
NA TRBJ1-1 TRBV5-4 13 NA CASSGDTRTEAFF TGTGCCAGCAGCGGGGACACCCGCACTGAAGCTTTCTTT
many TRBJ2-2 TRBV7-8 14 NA CASSQTGSTGELFF TGTGCCAGCAGTCAAACAGGGTCAACCGGGGAGCTGTTTTTT
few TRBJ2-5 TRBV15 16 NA CATSRDRGTPRETQYF TGTGCCACCAGCAGGGATCGTGGGACACCACGAGAGACCCAGTACTTC
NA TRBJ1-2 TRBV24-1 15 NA CATSDQYPSSEGYTF TGTGCCACCAGTGACCAGTACCCCTCATCGGAGGGCTACACCTTC
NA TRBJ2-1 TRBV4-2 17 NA CASSQDHRKLSWNEQFF TGTGCCAGCAGCCAAGATCATCGGAAACTCTCCTGGAATGAGCAGTTCTTC
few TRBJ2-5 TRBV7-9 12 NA CATRLVEETQYF TGTGCCACCCGACTAGTCGAAGAGACCCAGTACTTC
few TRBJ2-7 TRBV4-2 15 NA CASSQEEGGGYEQYF TGTGCCAGCAGCCAAGAAGAGGGGGGGGGATACGAGCAGTACTTC
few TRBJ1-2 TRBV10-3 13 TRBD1 CASRDRGMGGYTF TGTGCCAGTAGGGACAGAGGGATGGGAGGCTACACCTTC
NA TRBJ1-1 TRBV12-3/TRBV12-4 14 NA CASSFAGAVTEAFF TGTGCCAGCAGTTTTGCCGGTGCTGTCACTGAAGCTTTCTTT
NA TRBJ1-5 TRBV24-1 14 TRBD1 CATSDRGPNQPQHF TGTGCCACCAGCGACAGGGGCCCCAATCAGCCCCAGCATTTT
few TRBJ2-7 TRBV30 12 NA CAWRDNYYEQYF TGTGCCTGGAGGGACAATTACTACGAGCAGTACTTC
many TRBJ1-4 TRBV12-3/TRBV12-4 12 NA CASSPWGEKLFF TGTGCCAGCAGCCCTTGGGGTGAAAAACTGTTTTTT
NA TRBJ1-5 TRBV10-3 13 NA CAISEFSYQPQHF TGTGCCATCAGTGAGTTCAGTTATCAGCCCCAGCATTTT
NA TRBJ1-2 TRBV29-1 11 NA CSVSDAYGYTF TGCAGCGTTTCAGATGCTTATGGCTACACCTTC
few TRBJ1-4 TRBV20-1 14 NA CSASPPGGGEKLFF TGCAGTGCTAGCCCTCCCGGGGGCGGGGAAAAACTGTTTTTT
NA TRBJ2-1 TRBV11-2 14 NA CASSLELVGNEQFF TGTGCCAGCAGCTTAGAATTGGTGGGCAATGAGCAGTTCTTC
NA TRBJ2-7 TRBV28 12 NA CASSGAQESVYF TGTGCCAGCAGTGGGGCGCAGGAGAGTGTGTACTTC
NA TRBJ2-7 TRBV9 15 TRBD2 CASSPRAGSYDGQYF TGTGCCAGCAGCCCCCGAGCGGGATCCTACGATGGGCAGTACTTC
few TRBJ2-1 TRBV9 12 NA CASSVEDNEQFF TGTGCCAGCAGCGTAGAAGACAATGAGCAGTTCTTC
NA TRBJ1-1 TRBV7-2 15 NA CASTQSRGMNTEAFF TGTGCCAGCACCCAATCTCGGGGAATGAACACTGAAGCTTTCTTT
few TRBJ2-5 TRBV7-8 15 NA CASSLVGLTQETQYF TGTGCCAGCAGCTTAGTAGGACTTACACAAGAGACCCAGTACTTC
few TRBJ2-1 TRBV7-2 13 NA CASSSGAKDEQFF TGTGCCAGCAGCTCGGGAGCAAAGGATGAGCAGTTCTTC
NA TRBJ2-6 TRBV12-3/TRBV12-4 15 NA CASTLWVSGANVLTF TGTGCCAGCACCCTGTGGGTCTCTGGGGCCAACGTCCTGACTTTC
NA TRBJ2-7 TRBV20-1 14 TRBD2 CSGASGRFSYEQYF TGCAGTGGAGCAAGCGGGAGGTTCTCCTACGAGCAGTACTTC
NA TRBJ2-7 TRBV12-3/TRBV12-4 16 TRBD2 CASSLKRLAGSPEQYF TGTGCCAGCAGTTTAAAACGGCTAGCGGGATCCCCGGAGCAGTACTTC
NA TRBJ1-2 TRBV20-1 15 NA CSAIRRGRPGYGYTF TGCAGTGCCATTCGGAGGGGTAGGCCGGGCTATGGCTACACCTTC
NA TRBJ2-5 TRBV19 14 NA CASSIQGRRETQYF TGTGCCAGTAGTATACAGGGCAGAAGAGAGACCCAGTACTTC